Here is one T cell receptor beta chain with its context. Germline assignment: CDR1 SGHTA and CDR2 FQGTGA. Trimming stripped 0 bases from V and 5 bases from J, with 14 bases between. The CDR3 has 15 amino acids. This entry is derived from a study of technical replicates of blood from several donors. Some clones are missing from TCRdb's copy, which holds only in-frame ones; the method was immunoSEQ multiplex PCR. This table holds 90,000 to 100,000 clones, roughly 95% found once. Sequencing was performed on T cells isolated from PBMCs. The chain links TRBV7-3 to TRBJ2-7; maybe TRBD2 (5 bases). The TCR comes from a human donor in good health. CDR3 nucleotides: TGTGCCAGCAGCTTAACCGGGATCCCCCCTGACGAGCAGTACTTC. Residues: CASSLTGIPPDEQYF.